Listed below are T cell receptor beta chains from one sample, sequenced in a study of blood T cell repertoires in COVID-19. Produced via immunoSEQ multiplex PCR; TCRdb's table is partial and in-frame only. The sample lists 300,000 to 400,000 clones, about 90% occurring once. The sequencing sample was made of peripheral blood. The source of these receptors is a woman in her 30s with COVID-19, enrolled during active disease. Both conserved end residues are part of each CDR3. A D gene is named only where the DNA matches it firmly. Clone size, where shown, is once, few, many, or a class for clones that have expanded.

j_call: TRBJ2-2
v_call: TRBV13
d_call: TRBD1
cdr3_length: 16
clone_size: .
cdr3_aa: CASSRRTGVLTGELFF
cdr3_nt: TGTGCCAGCAGCCGAAGGACAGGGGTATTAACCGGGGAGCTGTTTTTT

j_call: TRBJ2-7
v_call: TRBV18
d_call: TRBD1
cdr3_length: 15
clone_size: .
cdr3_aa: CASSPSGRGPYEQYF
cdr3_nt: TGTGCCAGCTCACCCTCTGGTAGGGGGCCCTACGAGCAGTACTTC

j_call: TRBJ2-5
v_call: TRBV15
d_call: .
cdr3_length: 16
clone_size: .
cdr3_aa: CATSTSSRGYQETQYF
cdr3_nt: TGTGCCACCAGCACAAGTAGTCGGGGGTACCAAGAGACCCAGTACTTC

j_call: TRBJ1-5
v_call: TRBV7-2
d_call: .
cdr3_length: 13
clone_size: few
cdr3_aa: CASSLRGNQPQHF
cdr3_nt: TGTGCCAGCAGCTTACGGGGGAATCAGCCCCAGCATTTT

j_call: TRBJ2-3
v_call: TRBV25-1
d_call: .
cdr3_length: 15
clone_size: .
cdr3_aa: CASSELFGRSDTQYF
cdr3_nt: TGTGCCAGCAGTGAATTATTTGGGAGGTCAGATACGCAGTATTTT

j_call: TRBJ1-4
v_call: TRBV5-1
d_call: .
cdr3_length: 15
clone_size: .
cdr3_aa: CASSLEGTGGEKLFF
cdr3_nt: TGCGCCAGCAGCTTGGAGGGTACGGGGGGCGAAAAACTGTTTTTT

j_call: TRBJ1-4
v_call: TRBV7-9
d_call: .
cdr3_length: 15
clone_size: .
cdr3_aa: CASSPAGELGEKLFF
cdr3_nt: TGTGCCAGCAGCCCGGCGGGGGAGCTGGGGGAAAAACTGTTTTTT

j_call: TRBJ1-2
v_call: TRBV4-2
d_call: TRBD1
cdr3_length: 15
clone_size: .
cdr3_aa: CASRVRQGANYGYTF
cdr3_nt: TGTGCCAGCCGAGTGCGACAGGGGGCAAACTATGGCTACACCTTC

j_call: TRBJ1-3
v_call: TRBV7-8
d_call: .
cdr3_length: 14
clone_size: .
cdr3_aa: CASRFRDSGNTIYF
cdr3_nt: TGTGCCAGCAGGTTCCGGGACTCTGGAAACACCATATATTTT

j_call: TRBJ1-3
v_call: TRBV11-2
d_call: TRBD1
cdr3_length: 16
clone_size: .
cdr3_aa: CASSPSRTGHGNTIYF
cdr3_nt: TGTGCCAGCAGCCCATCCCGGACAGGGCATGGAAACACCATATATTTT

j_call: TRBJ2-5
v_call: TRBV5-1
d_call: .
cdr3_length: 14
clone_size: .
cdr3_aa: CASSLAGIQETQYF
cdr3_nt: TGCGCCAGCAGCTTGGCGGGGATACAAGAGACCCAGTACTTC

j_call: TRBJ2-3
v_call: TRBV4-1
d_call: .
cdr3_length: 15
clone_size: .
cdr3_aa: CASSQPSLYTDTQYF
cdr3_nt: TGCGCCAGCAGCCAACCTAGTTTGTACACAGATACGCAGTATTTT

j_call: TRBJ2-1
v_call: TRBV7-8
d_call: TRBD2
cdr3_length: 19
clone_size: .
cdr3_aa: CASSLVWLAAETLYNEQFF
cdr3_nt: TGTGCCAGCAGCTTAGTGTGGCTAGCGGCCGAGACCCTGTACAATGAGCAGTTCTTC

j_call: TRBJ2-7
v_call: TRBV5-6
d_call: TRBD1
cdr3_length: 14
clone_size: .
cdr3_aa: CASSLGQGLGEQYF
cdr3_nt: TGTGCCAGCAGCTTGGGACAGGGTCTCGGCGAGCAGTACTTC

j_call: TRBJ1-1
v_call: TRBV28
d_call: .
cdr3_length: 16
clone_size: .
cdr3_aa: CASRRTGLRDDTEAFF
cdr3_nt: TGTGCCAGCAGGCGTACGGGACTCAGGGATGACACTGAAGCTTTCTTT

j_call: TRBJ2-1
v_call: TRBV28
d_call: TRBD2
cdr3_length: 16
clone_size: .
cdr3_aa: CASSRHAGGAFNEQFF
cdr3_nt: TGTGCCAGCAGTCGGCACGCGGGGGGAGCATTCAATGAGCAGTTCTTC

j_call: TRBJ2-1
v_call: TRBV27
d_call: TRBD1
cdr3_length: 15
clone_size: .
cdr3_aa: CASSLGRRGYNEQFF
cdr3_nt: TGTGCCAGCAGTTTAGGCCGCAGGGGGTACAATGAGCAGTTCTTC

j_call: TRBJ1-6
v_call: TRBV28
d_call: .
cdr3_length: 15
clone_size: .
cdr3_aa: CASSSLGRGYSPLHF
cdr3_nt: TGTGCCAGCAGTTCGCTGGGGCGCGGTTATTCACCCCTCCACTTT

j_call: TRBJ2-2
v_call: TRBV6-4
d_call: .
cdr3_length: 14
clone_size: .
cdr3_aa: CASSVQMNTGELFF
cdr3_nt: TGTGCCAGCAGTGTCCAGATGAACACCGGGGAGCTGTTTTTT

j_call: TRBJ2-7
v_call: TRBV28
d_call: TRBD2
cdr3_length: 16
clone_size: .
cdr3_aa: CASSILTSGGTYEQYF
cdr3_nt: TGTGCCAGCAGTATTCTGACTAGCGGGGGGACTTACGAGCAGTACTTC